This T cell receptor beta chain was recovered during a study of memory CD4+ T cells and cytomegalovirus serostatus. Study-level information: Of the healthy Belgian adults, several were CMV seropositive and 24 seronegative.

Regarding the study as a whole: Of under 200 reported CMV TCRbeta sequences, around 62 were found in memory CD4+ repertoires.

Single viable CD3+CD4+CD8-CD45RO+ cells were sorted as the memory CD4+ T cells. After thawing, CD4+ T cells were positively selected. In the case of this clone: Antigen specificity is unknown.

Sequenced by immunoSEQ multiplex PCR; TCRdb stores in-frame clones only, minus some. The table has tens of thousands of clones, 75% to 85% seen once. The origin of this receptor is an adult in good health and CMV-seronegative. Sequencing used memory CD4+ T cells from blood.

The DNA of the CDR3 is TGTGCCAGCAGCTTGGGGAGGGGGCTCCAAGAGACCCAGTACTTC. It encodes CASSLGRGLQETQYF. The rearrangement links TRBV28 to TRBJ2-5; D possibly uses TRBD1 or TRBD2 (7 bases each). V lost 6 bases and J 1 base, leaving 15 bases between the germline ends. The germline CDR1 and CDR2 sequences are MDHEN and SYDVKM. The CDR3 covers 15 residues.